The clone carrying this TCR delta chain appeared a few times. This likely traces to a read error, being one base from a far larger clone. At the DNA level, this CDR3 is encoded by other sequences in the same sample as well. Vgamma9/Vdelta2+ and Vdelta2-negative gammadelta T cells were flow-sorted from PBMC for bulk sequencing. The data stem from a study of γδ T cells in repeated Plasmodium falciparum infection. At the level of the study: Donors were malaria-exposed Malian children or age- and gender-matched Australian children. Sampling occurred at baseline, pre-infection for selected infections, and 21 days post-infection.

TRG and TRD sequences were obtained from every sorted gammadelta sample. TCRdb re-processed the multiplex PCR reads using CATT. The sample holds tens of thousands of delta-chain clones, 1.5% to 2% seen once. The CDR3 runs to 21 residues. The germline V gene encodes CDR1 TSWWSYY and CDR2 QGS. V was clipped by 3 bases and J by 1 base; unmatched bases: 20. The TCR comes from a pool of human donors (malaria-infected and uninfected, not separated). The V and J genes are TRDV1 and TRDJ1; 10 bases are shared with TRDD3. TCRdb does not report a J gene; here it was assigned by matching the DNA to germline references. The sequencing sample was made of gamma-delta T cells from blood. CDR3 bases: TGTGCTCTTGGGGAGCCAGAATTCCCTCGACTGGGGGATGTAGGCACCGATAAACTCATCTTT. Protein: CALGEPEFPRLGDVGTDKLIF.